The next 21 T cell receptor beta chains were all read from a single sample in a study of T cells in Graves' hyperthyroidism and ophthalmopathy. Amplification targeted TCR beta CDR3 regions from RNA transcripts. HTBI primers were employed in a first-round RT-PCR of the TCR CDR3. Each CDR3 protein gets one entry after TCRdb re-called the multiplex PCR reads with MiXCR. This sample carries some 800,000 distinct CDR3 sequences, about two fifths of them seen once, and the ten largest clones take approximately 8.7%. The material sequenced was blood. These receptors were collected from a man aged 18 to 30 with Graves' hyperthyroidism.

This clonotype has at least ten counts. V is TRBV20-1 and J is TRBJ2-7; TRBD2 matches at 11 bases. Per germline, CDR1 DFQATT and CDR2 SNEGSKA (reference sequence). There are 15 residues in the CDR3. Losses at the gene ends were 0 bases for V and 3 bases for J; bases not matched to a gene: 4. The CDR3 loop is CSARDPGLADYEQYF. The CDR3 DNA follows: TGCAGTGCTAGAGATCCGGGACTAGCGGACTACGAGCAGTACTTC.

This clonotype was observed a handful of times. The chain carries TRBV15 and TRBJ2-3; tentative D call: TRBD2 (5 bases). Deletions cut 1 base from V and 2 bases from J, with 10 bases between. The germline V gene has CDR1 LNHNV and CDR2 YYDKDF (reference sequence). The CDR3 is 15 amino acids. The CDR3 nucleotides are TGTGCCACCAGCAGAGTGACGGGATACACAGATACGCAGTATTTT. This codes for CATSRVTGYTDTQYF.

The chain links TRBV28 to TRBJ2-2; the D is unclear. The V gene's germline CDR1 is MDHEN and CDR2 SYDVKM. V was cut by 7 bases and J by 7 bases, with 13 bases left in between. The CDR3 covers 13 residues. This CDR3 is CASTHGRGGELFF. CDR3 DNA: TGTGCCAGCACCCACGGACGAGGCGGGGAGCTGTTTTTT.

A note on this clonotype: No conserved phenylalanine or tryptophan is present at the end of the CDR3, so a read error is the likely explanation. The DNA is omitted, as the CDR3 cannot be located on it reliably, and the CDR3 follows TCRdb's listing. The chain joins TRBV15 to TRBJ2-7. With termini counted, the CDR3 has 8 amino acids. Germline CDR1 reads LNHNV; CDR2 reads YYDKDF (reference sequence). CDR3 loop: CATSRDQT.

This clonotype came up once. The chain combines TRBV6-1 with TRBJ2-7; TRBD2 aligns across 8 bases. The trim removed 8 bases at V and 3 bases at J, leaving 6 bases unmatched. This CDR3 contains 13 residues. Germline V gene sequence: CDR1 MNHNS, CDR2 SASEGT. The CDR3 nucleotides read TGTGCCAGCGAGGCAGGGACTAGCTACGAGCAGTACTTC. Amino acids: CASEAGTSYEQYF.

About this clonotype: A read error may be the cause here, since a much bigger clone is one base away. The rearrangement joins TRBV2 to TRBJ1-5; tentative D call: TRBD1 (5 bases). This CDR3 spans 15 amino acids. Germline V gives CDR1 SNHLY, CDR2 FYNNEI. CDR3 bases: TGTGCCAGCAGGACCGGGGACCGTAGCAATCGGCCCCAGCATTTT. Protein: CASRTGDRSNRPQHF.

The J gene is TRBJ2-7, the V gene TRBV25-1; TRBD1 matches at 10 bases. The CDR3 spans 17 residues. Germline CDR1 and CDR2: MGHDK and SYGVNS. Trimming at V came to 3 bases and at J to 4 bases, leaving 12 bases not matched to a gene. The CDR3 spells CASSDPLLTGGSYEQYF. The DNA of the CDR3 is TGTGCCAGCAGTGATCCCCTACTGACAGGGGGCTCGTACGAGCAGTACTTC.

This clonotype was seen only a few times. The chain carries TRBV10-2 and TRBJ2-7, with TRBD2 identical over 9 bases. The junction had 6 bases not matched to a gene; V was cut back by 0 bases and J by 0 bases. CDR1 is WSHSY and CDR2 is SAAADI in the germline V gene. This CDR3 contains 17 residues. The CDR3 coding sequence is TGCGCCAGCAGTGAGTCCGGAATAGCGGGAGCCTCCTACGAGCAGTACTTC. Translated: CASSESGIAGASYEQYF.

This clonotype came up many times. The CDR3 here is CASSHRGGHNSPLHF. In nucleotides, the CDR3 is TGTGCCAGCAGTCACAGGGGCGGACATAATTCACCCCTCCACTTT. This chain connects TRBV2 to TRBJ1-6; TRBD1 matches at 7 bases. The J segment lost 5 bases and the V segment lost 5 bases, leaving 6 bases of the junction unmatched. Germline CDR1 is SNHLY and CDR2 is FYNNEI. The CDR3 is made up of 15 amino acids.

The chain uses TRBV7-2 and TRBJ2-7; the D call may be TRBD1 or TRBD2 (5 bases each). The CDR3 contains 15 residues. Germline V gene data show CDR1 as SGHTA and CDR2 as FQGNSA. With 5 bases removed from V and 0 bases from J, the gap between germline ends came to 14 bases. The CDR3 reads CASSRAGTASYEQYF. CDR3 DNA sequence: TGTGCCAGCAGCCGCGCCGGGACCGCCTCCTACGAGCAGTACTTC.

This clonotype was counted ten times or more. The chain has TRBV29-1 and TRBJ2-5, with a tentative D call TRBD2 (6 bases). Germline CDR1 reads SQVTM; CDR2 reads ANQGSEA. CDR3 length: 14 residues. V lost 6 bases to trimming and J lost 1 base, with 15 bases between them. Written as DNA, the CDR3 is TGCAGCGTCGACATCCGGGAGATCCAAGAGACCCAGTACTTC. This encodes CSVDIREIQETQYF. The entire variable domain, with the rest obtained from reference TRBV29-1 and TRBJ2-5, is as follows: SAVISQKPSRDICQRGTSLTIQCQVDSQVTMMFWYRQQPGQSLTLIATANQGSEATYESGFVIDKFPISRPNLTFSTLTVSNMSPEDSSIYLCSVDIREIQETQYFGPGTRLLVL.

The CDR3 sequence is CASLLIDRNTEAFF. The DNA of the CDR3 is TGTGCCAGCCTACTAATTGACAGGAACACTGAAGCTTTCTTT. The rearrangement uses TRBV19 and TRBJ1-1; D is perhaps TRBD1 (5 bases). The CDR3 contains 14 residues. In germline, CDR1 is LNHDA, CDR2 SQIVND (reference sequence). Trimming removed 9 bases at V and 1 base at J, with 15 bases between.

Ten or more counts support this clonotype. This chain connects TRBV7-6 to TRBJ2-7; possible D gene TRBD2, 6 bases. In germline, CDR1 is SGHVS, CDR2 FNYEAQ. Between the trimmed V and J ends, which lost 4 bases and 6 bases, there was a span of 13 bases. The CDR3 is 13 amino acids. The CDR3 region has the DNA TGTGCCAGCAGCTCCCGGGCCGGGGGCGAGCAGTACTTC. It is translated as CASSSRAGGEQYF.

V gene TRBV4-3 combines with J gene TRBJ2-7; 8 bases fit TRBD1. The CDR3 is 15 amino acids. V trimming: 3 bases; J trimming: 12 bases; junction bases outside the gene matches: 16. Per germline, CDR1 LGHNA and CDR2 YSLEER. CDR3 in amino acids: CASSHLTGGSYKLYF. Here the CDR3 DNA reads TGCGCCAGCAGCCATCTAACAGGGGGGAGCTACAAGCTGTACTTC.

This clonotype came up many times. The chain carries TRBV7-9 and TRBJ2-6; no firm D call. The CDR3 has 13 residues. Germline V lookup: CDR1 SEHNR, CDR2 FQNEAQ (reference sequence). V lost 8 bases and J lost 0, with 5 bases in between. The CDR3 region is CASWTSGANVLTF. CDR3 bases: TGTGCCAGCTGGACCTCTGGGGCCAACGTCCTGACTTTC.

This clonotype was observed many times. The V call is TRBV19, the J call TRBJ2-2, with a weak D call TRBD1 (6 bases). V was pared by 3 bases and J by 3 bases, with 11 bases between. The CDR3 totals 15 residues. The germline V gene encodes CDR1 LNHDA and CDR2 SQIVND (reference sequence). The CDR3 sequence: CASSIGTGYTGELFF. CDR3 DNA sequence: TGTGCCAGTAGTATTGGCACAGGGTACACCGGGGAGCTGTTTTTT.

The V call is TRBV20-1, the J call TRBJ2-5; tentatively, D is TRBD1 or TRBD2 (7 bases each). Germline V gene sequence: CDR1 DFQATT, CDR2 SNEGSKA (reference sequence). The CDR3 sequence is 14 residues long. Trimming cost V 5 bases and J 7 bases, with 20 bases left between them. CDR3 sequence: CSASLARGPGTQYF. Here the CDR3 DNA reads TGCAGTGCTTCACTAGCGAGGGGGCCGGGGACCCAGTACTTC.

This clonotype occurred a few times. This chain joins TRBV2 and TRBJ2-5; D may be TRBD1 or TRBD2 (5 bases each). Germline V gene data show CDR1 as SNHLY and CDR2 as FYNNEI. The CDR3 loop spans 14 amino acids. V gave up 5 bases and J gave up 1 base, with 11 bases separating them. The CDR3 sequence is CASSSQGAQETQYF. DNA for the CDR3: TGTGCCAGCAGTTCGCAGGGAGCCCAAGAGACCCAGTACTTC. Full variable domain (rest looked up from reference TRBV2 and TRBJ2-5): EPEVTQTPSHQVTQMGQEVILRCVPISNHLYFYWYRQILGQKVEFLVSFYNNEISEKSEIFDDQFSVERPDGSNFTLKIRSTKLEDSAMYFCASSSQGAQETQYFGPGTRLLVL.

The V gene is TRBV29-1, the J gene TRBJ2-6; possibly TRBD1 for D (6 bases). CDR3 length equals 15 residues. V dropped 7 bases and J dropped 4 bases, with 17 bases sitting between them. Germline V gene data show CDR1 as SQVTM and CDR2 as ANQGSEA. CDR3 loop: CSARTVPTGANVLTF. The CDR3 nucleotides read TGCAGCGCTAGGACAGTACCTACCGGGGCCAACGTCCTGACTTTC.

The chain carries TRBV19 and TRBJ2-5; 12 bases match TRBD2. Germline trimming cut 6 bases from V and 1 base from J; bases unmatched to any gene: 15. The germline CDR1 and CDR2 sequences are LNHDA and SQIVND (reference sequence). The CDR3 has 19 residues. The CDR3 DNA follows: TGTGCCAGTAGAACCCCGACTAGCGGGGGAGCGGGGATCCAAGAGACCCAGTACTTC. Protein: CASRTPTSGGAGIQETQYF.

Many counts were recorded for this clonotype. The V call is TRBV5-8, the J call TRBJ1-5, with D maybe TRBD1 (5 bases). In germline, CDR1 is SGHTS, CDR2 YDEGEE. The V end was cut by 0 bases, the J end by 5 bases, with 9 bases between. The CDR3 runs 14 residues. Here the CDR3 reads CASSLGRDYQPQHF. The CDR3 DNA reads TGTGCCAGCAGCTTGGGTAGGGACTATCAGCCCCAGCATTTT. The complete variable domain, with remaining parts taken from reference TRBV5-8 and TRBJ1-5, reads EAGVTQSPTHLIKTRGQQATLRCSPISGHTSVYWYQQALGLGLQFLLWYDEGEERNRGNFPPRFSGRQFPNYSSELNVNALELEDSALYLCASSLGRDYQPQHFGDGTRLSIL.